These 28 T cell receptor beta chains came from one sample sequenced in a study of T cells in Graves' hyperthyroidism and ophthalmopathy. Amplification of TCR beta CDR3 regions was performed using RNA transcripts as template. TCR CDR3 underwent first-round RT-PCR with the HTBI primer set. Each CDR3 protein is one row after TCRdb ran MiXCR on the multiplex PCR reads. The sample holds approximately 400,000 distinct CDR3 sequences, 15% to 18% seen once. The sequenced sample was blood. These receptors all come from a woman under 30 with Graves' hyperthyroidism that later progressed to Graves' ophthalmopathy.

This clonotype was seen repeatedly, ten times or more. The rearrangement joins TRBV28 to TRBJ1-1; D gene unclear. Germline V gene data show CDR1 as MDHEN and CDR2 as SYDVKM. The CDR3 sequence is 15 residues long. V lost 5 bases and J lost 2, with 15 bases in between. This chain's CDR3 is CASSLHPSSNTEAFF. The CDR3 nucleotides are TGTGCCAGCAGTCTACACCCGTCCTCAAACACTGAAGCTTTCTTT.

The chain carries TRBV11-3 and TRBJ1-2; D uncertain. V lost 3 bases and J 4 bases, leaving 12 bases between the germline ends. Germline CDR1 SGHNT, CDR2 YENEEA. The CDR3 is made up of 14 amino acids. Here the CDR3 DNA reads TGTGCCAGCAGCTTTTCAGCCGGACCCTATGGCTACACCTTC. Residues: CASSFSAGPYGYTF.

This clonotype was found many times. The J gene is TRBJ2-1, the V gene TRBV11-2; 8 nucleotides match TRBD2. This CDR3 is 17 amino acids long. J was trimmed by 3 bases and V by 0 bases; bases with no gene match: 7. CDR1 is SGHAT, CDR2 FQNNGV, per germline. CDR3 sequence reads: CASSLDRNSGVYNEQFF. Written as DNA, the CDR3 is TGTGCCAGCAGCTTAGATAGGAATAGCGGGGTCTACAATGAGCAGTTCTTC. Variable domain in full (rest from reference TRBV11-2 and TRBJ2-1): EAGVAQSPRYKIIEKRQSVAFWCNPISGHATLYWYQQILGQGPKLLIQFQNNGVVDDSQLPKDRFSAERLKGVDSTLKIQPAKLEDSAVYLCASSLDRNSGVYNEQFFGPGTRLTVL.

The sample holds many counts of this clonotype. The chain is built from TRBV2 and TRBJ1-4; D perhaps matches TRBD1 (5 bases). V lost 7 bases, J lost 0 bases, and 12 bases lay in between. Germline values: CDR1 SNHLY, CDR2 FYNNEI. The CDR3 has 15 amino acids. The CDR3 loop is CASIALGATNEKLFF. In DNA, the CDR3 is TGTGCCAGCATTGCCCTGGGGGCAACTAATGAAAAACTGTTTTTT.

This clonotype has just a few counts. The CDR3: CASSPGLGYSSAGNIQYF. CDR3 DNA: TGTGCCAGTAGTCCCGGCCTGGGATACTCAAGCGCGGGAAACATTCAGTACTTC. V usage is TRBV19 and J usage is TRBJ2-4, with a weak D call TRBD2 (5 bases). Trimming pared 5 bases from V and 6 bases from J, leaving 26 bases between. The CDR3 totals 18 residues. The germline V gene encodes CDR1 LNHDA and CDR2 SQIVND (reference sequence). The full variable domain, rest sourced from reference TRBV19 and TRBJ2-4, is DGGITQSPKYLFRKEGQNVTLSCEQNLNHDAMYWYRQDPGQGLRLIYYSQIVNDFQKGDIAEGYSVSREKKESFPLTVTSAQKNPTAFYLCASSPGLGYSSAGNIQYFGAGTRLSVL.

This clonotype has ten or more counts. This chain connects TRBV20-1 to TRBJ2-7, with D perhaps given as TRBD1 or TRBD2 (5 bases each). The germline gives CDR1 DFQATT, CDR2 SNEGSKA (reference sequence). V was shortened by 5 bases and J by 3 bases, with 14 bases between the two germline ends. This CDR3 has 13 amino acids. In DNA, the CDR3 is TGCAGTGCTGGGGGACCGTCGAGCTACGAGCAGTACTTC. Its protein product is CSAGGPSSYEQYF.

This clonotype was observed a handful of times. The rearrangement joins TRBV20-1 to TRBJ2-1; 13 positions match TRBD2. The CDR3 covers 14 residues. Trimming took 6 bases from V and 8 from J; bases not matched to a gene: 7. Per germline, CDR1 DFQATT and CDR2 SNEGSKA (reference sequence). The CDR3 region is CSARGTSGKYEQFF. The CDR3, as DNA: TGCAGTGCCCGGGGGACTAGCGGGAAATATGAGCAGTTCTTC.

There are a few counts of this clonotype. The chain links TRBV29-1 to TRBJ1-1, with D perhaps matching TRBD1 (5 bases). Germline loops: CDR1 SQVTM, CDR2 ANQGSEA. Deletions cut 7 bases from V and 4 bases from J, with 16 bases between. The CDR3 has 13 amino acids. CDR3 region: CSAGGTSVTEAFF. The CDR3 region has the DNA TGCAGCGCTGGGGGGACGAGTGTCACTGAAGCTTTCTTT.

The J gene is TRBJ2-1, the V gene TRBV24-1, with D possibly being TRBD1 or TRBD2 (5 bases each). Trimming took off 4 bases at V and 6 bases at J, with 15 bases between the two ends. The length of the CDR3 is 15 residues. The germline gives CDR1 KGHDR, CDR2 SFDVKD. CDR3 protein: CATSEGVGSFNEQFF. The CDR3 bases are TGTGCCACCAGTGAGGGGGTGGGCTCTTTCAATGAGCAGTTCTTC.

Many counts were recorded for this clonotype. The rearrangement links TRBV28 to TRBJ1-2; the D is unclear. The ends were cut back, 7 bases at V and 5 bases at J, with 11 bases in the middle. Germline V gene sequence: CDR1 MDHEN, CDR2 SYDVKM. CDR3 length equals 12 residues. DNA for the CDR3: TGTGCCAGCACCGAGGGCGGGTATGGCTACACCTTC. Protein sequence: CASTEGGYGYTF.

This clonotype was observed a handful of times. CDR3 amino acids: CSVHLPVGTGGWGETQYF. CDR3 DNA sequence: TGCAGCGTTCACCTACCCGTCGGGACAGGGGGCTGGGGAGAGACCCAGTACTTC. The chain couples TRBV29-1 to TRBJ2-5; the match to TRBD1 covers 12 bases. CDR3 length equals 18 residues. CDR1 is SQVTM and CDR2 is ANQGSEA in the germline V gene. V shed 5 bases and J 4 bases; nucleotides not matched to a gene: 17.

The chain carries TRBV11-2 and TRBJ2-2; D remains ambiguous. Germline-derived CDR1 and CDR2 are SGHAT and FQNNGV. There are 12 residues in the CDR3. V gave up 3 bases and J gave up 7 bases, with 6 bases separating them. CDR3 amino acids: CASSFNGGELFF. The DNA of the CDR3 is TGTGCCAGCAGCTTTAACGGCGGGGAGCTGTTTTTT.

This clonotype has just a few counts. The V and J genes are TRBV4-1 and TRBJ2-4; D is possibly TRBD1 (6 bases). V was shortened by 5 bases and J by 0 bases, with 14 bases between the two germline ends. This CDR3 is built from 16 residues. CDR1 and CDR2 (germline): MGHRA, YSYEKL. The CDR3 DNA is TGCGCCAGCAGCTCCCCGGGACAACTAGCCAAAAACATTCAGTACTTC. Translated, it gives CASSSPGQLAKNIQYF.

This clonotype was counted many times. At one end, the junction sequence differs from germline, possibly due to a read error. The chain is built from TRBV7-3 and TRBJ1-1; no firm D call. The CDR3 covers 12 residues. The germline CDR1 and CDR2 sequences are SGHTA and FQGTGA. The CDR3 nucleotides are TGTGCCAGCAACTTAATGAACACTGAAGCTTTCTTT. Its protein is CASNLMNTEAFF.

This sequence joins TRBV20-1 and TRBJ1-5; 9 bases are a match to TRBD1. After removal of 6 bases from V and 0 bases from J, the junction contained 9 bases not matched to a gene. The CDR3 has 16 residues. Germline assignment: CDR1 DFQATT and CDR2 SNEGSKA (reference sequence). The CDR3 region is CSARDRAEYSNQPQHF. CDR3 nucleotide sequence: TGCAGTGCCAGGGACAGGGCCGAATATAGCAATCAGCCCCAGCATTTT.

V is TRBV28 and J is TRBJ2-5; 7 bases map to TRBD2. J lost 5 bases, V lost 6 bases, and 12 bases had no gene match. CDR1 and CDR2 from the germline V gene are MDHEN and SYDVKM. The CDR3 is 15 amino acids. The CDR3 loop is CASSPQAGVRETQYF. In nucleotides, the CDR3 is TGTGCCAGCAGCCCCCAGGCGGGAGTTCGGGAGACCCAGTACTTC.

In this sample, this clonotype turned up many times. CDR3 amino acids: CSVEIIARDRGGYEQYF. Here the CDR3 DNA reads TGCAGCGTGGAAATTATCGCCCGGGACAGGGGTGGCTACGAGCAGTACTTC. V usage is TRBV29-1 and J usage is TRBJ2-7; 10 bases align to TRBD1. Germline CDR1 reads SQVTM; CDR2 reads ANQGSEA. The CDR3 length is 17 residues. J was trimmed by 3 bases and V by 6 bases; bases with no gene match: 17.

In its sample, this clonotype was seen many times. J is TRBJ2-3 and V is TRBV28; D possibly corresponds to TRBD1 (5 bases). The CDR3 sequence is 20 residues long. From germline, CDR1 is MDHEN and CDR2 SYDVKM. The V end was cut by 4 bases, the J end by 0 bases, with 26 bases between. CDR3: CASSYSVLLDSFASTDTQYF. CDR3 bases: TGTGCCAGCAGTTATTCGGTCCTCCTAGACAGTTTCGCTAGCACAGATACGCAGTATTTT.

Ten or more counts support this clonotype. The rearrangement joins TRBV29-1 to TRBJ1-1, with TRBD1 identical over 7 bases. Germline trimming cut 5 bases from V and 4 bases from J; bases unmatched to any gene: 4. The germline V gene encodes CDR1 SQVTM and CDR2 ANQGSEA. CDR3 size: 12 residues. CDR3 in DNA: TGCAGCGTTCGGACAGGAACCACTGAAGCTTTCTTT. The encoded protein is CSVRTGTTEAFF.

V is TRBV11-2 and J is TRBJ2-1, with a tentative D call TRBD2 (6 bases). V was pared by 1 base and J by 6 bases, with 13 bases between. This CDR3 region has 15 residues. Germline V gene lookup returns CDR1 SGHAT and CDR2 FQNNGV. The CDR3 loop is CASSLGLGLGNEQFF. For the CDR3, the DNA is TGTGCCAGCAGCTTAGGACTAGGACTTGGCAATGAGCAGTTCTTC.

This clonotype was seen at least ten times. The chain couples TRBV12-3 or TRBV12-4 to TRBJ2-2, with TRBD2 matching 10 bases. Unmatched junction bases numbered 8, after V lost 6 bases and J lost 4 bases. CDR3 size: 16 residues. CDR3 loop: CASRLPGLATTGELFF. As DNA, the CDR3 is TGTGCCAGCAGGCTTCCGGGACTAGCGACCACCGGGGAGCTGTTTTTT.

J is TRBJ2-6 and V is TRBV19; 8 nucleotides agree with TRBD2. CDR3 length: 15 amino acids. Trimming took 7 bases from V and 2 from J; bases not matched to a gene: 4. In germline, CDR1 is LNHDA, CDR2 SQIVND (reference sequence). The CDR3 spells CASKPREAGANVLTF. CDR3 DNA sequence: TGTGCCAGTAAGCCGCGGGAGGCTGGGGCCAACGTCCTGACTTTC.

DNA for the CDR3: TGTGCCAGCAGCTTGGAGTGGAAGAACTATGGCTACACCTTC. Translated, it gives CASSLEWKNYGYTF. V and J are TRBV7-9 and TRBJ1-2; no reliable D call. The V gene lost 3 bases and the J gene lost 2 bases, with 10 bases spanning the gap. Germline V gene data show CDR1 as SEHNR and CDR2 as FQNEAQ (reference sequence). The CDR3 has 14 residues.

The chain has TRBV6-1 and TRBJ2-5; D is tentatively TRBD1 or TRBD2 (5 bases each). The CDR3 loop spans 16 amino acids. V lost 5 bases to trimming and J lost 7 bases, with 23 bases between them. The V gene's germline CDR1 is MNHNS and CDR2 SASEGT. Here the CDR3 reads CASSFYSDGPGGTQYF. In nucleotides, the CDR3 is TGTGCCAGCAGTTTCTATTCGGACGGACCTGGGGGGACCCAGTACTTC.

This clonotype has ten or more counts. The V call is TRBV11-3, the J call TRBJ2-1, with a weak D call TRBD2 (6 bases). Trimming pared 5 bases from V and 6 bases from J, leaving 17 bases between. CDR1 and CDR2 (germline): SGHNT, YENEEA. The CDR3 consists of 15 residues. Written as DNA, the CDR3 is TGTGCCAGCAGCCCCGGGACGGGAGCAGGCAATGAGCAGTTCTTC. Protein: CASSPGTGAGNEQFF.

This clonotype was counted many times. The genes are TRBV7-9 and TRBJ2-5; 11 positions agree with TRBD2. This CDR3 comprises 16 residues. In germline, CDR1 is SEHNR, CDR2 FQNEAQ (reference sequence). V shed 5 bases and J 5 bases; nucleotides not matched to a gene: 10. The CDR3 DNA sequence: TGTGCCAGCAGCCCCTTAGCGGGAGGGCTTATGGAGACCCAGTACTTC. As protein: CASSPLAGGLMETQYF. The full variable domain, in which reference TRBV7-9 and TRBJ2-5 provide the parts outside the CDR3, is DTGVSQNPRHKITKRGQNVTFRCDPISEHNRLYWYRQTLGQGPEFLTYFQNEAQLEKSRLLSDRFSAERPKGSFSTLEIQRTEQGDSAMYLCASSPLAGGLMETQYFGPGTRLLVL.

About this clonotype itself: A much larger clone lies one base from this, so it may be a read error. The CDR3, as DNA: TGTGCCAGCAGTTTATACCCCCCCTTTGGTGACAGGAGCAATGAGCAGTTCTTC. Translating it yields CASSLYPPFGDRSNEQFF. V usage is TRBV28 and J usage is TRBJ2-1; a possible D gene is TRBD1 (6 bases). Trimming removed 1 base from V and 6 bases from J, with 22 bases in between. The CDR3 sequence is 18 residues long. Germline CDR1 and CDR2: MDHEN and SYDVKM.

This clonotype occurred many times. This chain uses TRBV6-1 with TRBJ2-1, with 10 positions matching TRBD2. The germline V gene has CDR1 MNHNS and CDR2 SASEGT. This CDR3 is 16 amino acids long. The V gene end was trimmed by 10 bases and the J gene end by 1 base; junction bases not matched to a gene: 10. The CDR3 nucleotides read TGTGCCACCCTTAGGACTAGCGGAGTTTCCTACAATGAGCAGTTCTTC. It translates to CATLRTSGVSYNEQFF.